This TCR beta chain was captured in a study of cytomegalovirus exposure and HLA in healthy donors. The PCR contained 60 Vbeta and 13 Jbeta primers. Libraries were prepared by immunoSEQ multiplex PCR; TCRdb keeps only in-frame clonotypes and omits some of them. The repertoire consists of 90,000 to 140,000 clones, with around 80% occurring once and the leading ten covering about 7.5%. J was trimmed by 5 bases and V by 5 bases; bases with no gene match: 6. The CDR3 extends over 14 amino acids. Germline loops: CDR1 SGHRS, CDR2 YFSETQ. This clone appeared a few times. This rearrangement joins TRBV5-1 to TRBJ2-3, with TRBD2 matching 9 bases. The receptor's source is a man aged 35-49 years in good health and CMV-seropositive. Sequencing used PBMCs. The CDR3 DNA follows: TGCGCCAGCAGACATAGCGGGAGTGGAGATACGCAGTATTTT. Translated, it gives CASRHSGSGDTQYF.